This T cell receptor beta chain is drawn from a study of Graves' ophthalmopathy and Graves' hyperthyroidism. The TCR beta CDR3 regions underwent amplification from RNA transcripts. The authors performed first-round RT-PCR with HTBI primers and then a second-round multiplex PCR. Via MiXCR, TCRdb re-called the multiplex PCR reads, giving one row per CDR3 protein. The sample lists 900,000 to 1,200,000 distinct CDR3 sequences, about 38% seen once, with over 8.5% in the top ten. Trimming removed 4 bases from V and 5 bases from J; junction bases left unmatched: 9. Germline V gene lookup returns CDR1 SGHAT and CDR2 FQNNGV. This CDR3 comprises 16 residues.

Input material: peripheral blood or thyroid tissue (not recorded which). The chain couples TRBV11-2 to TRBJ2-2; 8 bases fit TRBD1. The clonotype was recovered from an adult man with Graves' hyperthyroidism. The CDR3 is CASSSGTGGWTGELFF. CDR3 DNA sequence: TGTGCCAGCAGCTCCGGGACAGGAGGGTGGACCGGGGAGCTGTTTTTT.